The entry that follows covers one T cell receptor beta chain sequence. Trimming shortened V by 0 bases and J by 4 bases, and 15 bases separated the two germline ends. Germline loops: CDR1 MNHEY, CDR2 SMNVEV (reference sequence). The CDR3 sequence is 16 residues long. The data derive from a study of technical replicates of blood from several donors. Here immunoSEQ multiplex PCR was the method, and the copy in TCRdb shows in-frame clones only, minus some. The repertoire includes 55,000 to 80,000 clones, 93% of them detected once, and approximately 0.25% sits in the top ten. The rearrangement joins TRBV27 to TRBJ1-2; D is uncertain. Sequenced material: T cells isolated from PBMCs. The receptor comes from a human donor in good health. In DNA, the CDR3 is TGTGCCAGCAGTTTATCGAGATTCCCTGCGGGCTATGGCTACACCTTC. Its protein is CASSLSRFPAGYGYTF.